The text below deals with one T cell receptor beta chain. This sample stems from a study of T cell clusters in autoimmune cytopenias. The CDR3 extends over 14 amino acids. Per the germline V gene, CDR1 is LNHDA and CDR2 is SQIVND (reference sequence). One tube held mixed TRB-A and TRB-B primer pools for touch-down PCR. From its re-call of the multiplex PCR reads, TCRdb lists each CDR3 protein once, without DNA. In total, the table holds roughly 10,000 distinct CDR3 sequences. Each sample's input was around 250 ng genomic DNA, 35,000 to 40,000 genome equivalents. This sample also appeared in a second study, on T cell repertoires in aging, cancer and after chemotherapy. This second report adds: Roughly 10 million TCR reads made up the full dataset.

V usage is TRBV19 and J usage is TRBJ1-4; TCRdb reports TRBD1, a call that lacks DNA to check it against. The sequence came from a human donor in good health. The sequenced material came from peripheral blood. The CDR3 reads CASQGVFEKEKLFF.